These T cell receptor beta chains were read from a single sample in a study of human T cells and chemical hapten exposure. TCRdb analysed the RACE reads with MiXCR anew, one entry per CDR3 protein. Of 300,000 to 450,000 distinct CDR3 sequences detected, approximately 5.1% appear once; the ten largest clones hold under 3%. The source was whole blood, collected in connection with sensitization to the hapten diphenylcyclopropenone (DPC). These receptors were collected from a woman aged 45-60 years with alopecia areata. Some clones in this sample may be carry-over from other donors' samples. CDR3s include the opening cysteine and the closing phenylalanine or tryptophan. The D gene is left open where the match is weak. Rows give clone size only sometimes, using once, few, many, or a class for an expanded clone.

TRBV12-3/TRBV12-4	.	TRBJ1-5	many	CASSGTRLWPQHF	TGTGCCAGCAGCGGGACACGGCTTTGGCCCCAGCATTTT
TRBV7-9	.	TRBJ2-5	many	CASSQIAEPETQYF	TGTGCCAGCAGCCAAATCGCGGAGCCAGAGACCCAGTACTTC
TRBV27	.	TRBJ2-6	.	CASSGGHPTVLTF	TGTGCCAGCAGTGGGGGGCATCCGACCGTCCTGACTTTC
TRBV7-8	TRBD1	TRBJ1-2	many	CASSHRQGAAYGYTF	TGTGCCAGCAGCCATAGACAGGGGGCGGCTTATGGCTACACCTTC
TRBV6-2/TRBV6-3	.	TRBJ1-1	.	CASSYQDRHSTEAFF	TGTGCCAGCAGTTACCAGGACAGACACTCCACTGAAGCTTTCTTT
TRBV5-1	.	TRBJ1-1	many	CASSPPAPGTEAFF	TGCGCCAGCAGCCCCCCGGCCCCGGGGACTGAAGCTTTCTTT
TRBV3-1	TRBD2	TRBJ2-2	few	CASSQQLAGTGELFF	TGTGCCAGCAGCCAGCAACTAGCGGGGACCGGGGAGCTGTTTTTT
TRBV10-3	.	TRBJ2-3	few	CAISESGSDTQYF	TGTGCCATCAGTGAGAGCGGTTCAGATACGCAGTATTTT
TRBV4-2	.	TRBJ1-1	many	CASSQDFGRMNTEAFF	TGTGCCAGCAGCCAAGATTTCGGCAGAATGAACACTGAAGCTTTCTTT
TRBV28	.	TRBJ1-5	few	CASRRSYSNQPQHF	TGTGCCAGCAGACGCAGCTATAGCAATCAGCCCCAGCATTTT
TRBV10-2	.	TRBJ2-5	few	CASSELAPETQYF	TGCGCCAGCAGTGAGCTAGCTCCCGAGACCCAGTACTTC
TRBV12-5	TRBD1	TRBJ1-2	many	CASGPQGANYGYTF	TGTGCTAGTGGTCCTCAGGGGGCGAACTATGGCTACACCTTC
TRBV3-1	.	TRBJ2-3	.	CASSPDYLPTDTQYF	TGTGCCAGCAGCCCGGACTACCTACCCACAGATACGCAGTATTTT
TRBV7-8	TRBD1	TRBJ1-1	.	CASSSFPRTGFPEAFF	TGTGCCAGCAGCTCATTCCCCAGGACAGGGTTTCCTGAAGCTTTCTTT
TRBV7-2	TRBD1	TRBJ1-4	many	CASSLSRGQGTNEKLFF	TGTGCCAGCAGCTTATCCCGTGGACAGGGAACTAATGAAAAACTGTTTTTT
TRBV12-3/TRBV12-4	.	TRBJ1-6	.	CASGGQYNSPLHF	TGTGCCAGCGGGGGGCAGTATAATTCACCCCTCCACTTT